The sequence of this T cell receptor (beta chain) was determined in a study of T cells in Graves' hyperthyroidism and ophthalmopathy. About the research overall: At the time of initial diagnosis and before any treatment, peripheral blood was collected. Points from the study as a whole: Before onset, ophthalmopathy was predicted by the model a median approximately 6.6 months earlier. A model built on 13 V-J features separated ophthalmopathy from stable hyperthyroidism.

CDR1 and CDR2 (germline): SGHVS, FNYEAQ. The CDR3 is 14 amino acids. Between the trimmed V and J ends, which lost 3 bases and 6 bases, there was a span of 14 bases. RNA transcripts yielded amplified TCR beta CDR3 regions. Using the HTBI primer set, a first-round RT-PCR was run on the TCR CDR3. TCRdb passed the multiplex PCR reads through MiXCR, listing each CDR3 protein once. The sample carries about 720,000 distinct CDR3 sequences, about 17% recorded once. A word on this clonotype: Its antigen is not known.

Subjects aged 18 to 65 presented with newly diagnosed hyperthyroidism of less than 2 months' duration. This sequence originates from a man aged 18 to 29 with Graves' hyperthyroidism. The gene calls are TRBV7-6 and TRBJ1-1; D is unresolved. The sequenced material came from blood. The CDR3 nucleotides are TGTGCCAGCAGCTTGAGCCCGGACGTCCCTGAAGCTTTCTTT. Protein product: CASSLSPDVPEAFF.